This TCR beta chain is from a study of regulatory and conventional T cells in breast cancer (dated by TCRdb to the mid-2010s). The method behind the library was PCR. Reads for this sample came from an Illumina MiSeq. The raw public reads went through TCRdb reprocessing: fastp at Q25, MiXCR clone calling, in-frame beta chains kept. One record per CDR3 amino acid sequence lists the most common genes and DNA. The sample has 9,500 or so distinct CDR3 sequences on record, roughly 36% of them singletons. In total, the top ten clones hold around 5.9% of the sample. Note on this clonotype: It lacks a known antigen. One base away there is no much larger clone; base qualities are not given.

The CDR1 and CDR2 encoded by the germline V gene (reference sequence) are MNHEY and SMNVEV. V loses 5 bases, J loses 1 base, and the germline ends lie 15 bases apart. The CDR3 runs 16 residues from the cysteine to the phenylalanine. This entry keeps only the CDR3 DNA: 48 bases, framed from base 1. The source of this sequence is a male donor in good health. The source material was conventional T cells from blood. The chain was built from TRBV27 and TRBJ1-5, and possibly TRBD1, on 6 matching bases. The sequenced DNA: TGTGCCAGCAGTCCCTATACAGGGCCCAGCAATCAGCCCCAGCATTTT. Translated, it reads CASSPYTGPSNQPQHF.